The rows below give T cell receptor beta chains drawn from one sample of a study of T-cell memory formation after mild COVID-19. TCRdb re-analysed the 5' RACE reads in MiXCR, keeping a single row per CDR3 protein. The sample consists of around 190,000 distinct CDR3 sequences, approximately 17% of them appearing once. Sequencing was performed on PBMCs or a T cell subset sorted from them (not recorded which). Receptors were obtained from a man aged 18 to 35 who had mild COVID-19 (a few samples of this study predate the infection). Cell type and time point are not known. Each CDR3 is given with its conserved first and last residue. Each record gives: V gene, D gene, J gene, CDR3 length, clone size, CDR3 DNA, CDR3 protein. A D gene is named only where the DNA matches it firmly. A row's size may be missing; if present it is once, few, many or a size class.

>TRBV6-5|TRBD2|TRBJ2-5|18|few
TGTGCCAGCAGTTACGGTCAGAGTAGCGGGGGGTCCCAAGAGACCCAGTACTTC
CASSYGQSSGGSQETQYF
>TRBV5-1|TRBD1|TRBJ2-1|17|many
TGCGCCAGCAGCTCGGGACAGGGTCGGCGGGGGTTGTATGAGCAGTTCTTC
CASSSGQGRRGLYEQFF
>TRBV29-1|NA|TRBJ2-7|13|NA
TGCAGCGGACGTTCCAGTCTTCTGGGGGAGCAGTACTTC
CSGRSSLLGEQYF
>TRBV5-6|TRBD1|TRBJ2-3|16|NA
TGTGCCAGCAGCTTGGCGGGACAGGGCTACACAGATACGCAGTATTTT
CASSLAGQGYTDTQYF
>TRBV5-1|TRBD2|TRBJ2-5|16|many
TGCGCCAGCAGCTTGGGTCGCGGACTAGCGGAAGAGACCCAGTACTTC
CASSLGRGLAEETQYF
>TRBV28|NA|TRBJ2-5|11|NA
TGTGCCAGTTATTACCAAGAGACCCAGTACTTC
CASYYQETQYF
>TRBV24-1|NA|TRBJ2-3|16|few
TGTGCCACCAGTGGGGTACCGGCGGCTAGCACAGATACGCAGTATTTT
CATSGVPAASTDTQYF
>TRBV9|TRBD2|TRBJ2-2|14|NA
TGTGCCAGCAGCCCCCGGGACTATACCGGGGAGCTGTTTTTT
CASSPRDYTGELFF
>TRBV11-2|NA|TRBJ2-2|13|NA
TGTGCCAGCAGCTTCGGGGGCAGCGGGGAGCTGTTTTTT
CASSFGGSGELFF
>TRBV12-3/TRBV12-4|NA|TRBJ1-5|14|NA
TGTGCCAGCAGTTCTGCAGGCTTCGGTCAGCCCCAGCATTTT
CASSSAGFGQPQHF
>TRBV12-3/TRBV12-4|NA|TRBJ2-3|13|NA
TGTGCCAGCAGTCCAGGGGAGGGAGATACGCAGTATTTT
CASSPGEGDTQYF
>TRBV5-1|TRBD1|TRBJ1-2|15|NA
TGCGCCAGCAGCAGGCAGACAGGGGACGGGGGTGGCTACACCTTC
CASSRQTGDGGGYTF
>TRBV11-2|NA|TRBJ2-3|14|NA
TGTGCCAGCAGTTGGGGAGTGCTCACAGATACGCAGTATTTT
CASSWGVLTDTQYF
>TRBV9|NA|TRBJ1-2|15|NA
TGTGCCAGCAGCGTAGGACACTCCGGGGACTATGGCTACACCTTC
CASSVGHSGDYGYTF
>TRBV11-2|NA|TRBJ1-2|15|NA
TGTGCCAGCAGCTTAATGGAGGGTTCTTCGTGGGGCTACACCTTC
CASSLMEGSSWGYTF
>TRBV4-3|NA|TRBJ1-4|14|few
TGCGCCAGCAGCCAACGCGGGCTTAATGAAAAACTGTTTTTT
CASSQRGLNEKLFF
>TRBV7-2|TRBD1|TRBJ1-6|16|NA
TGTGCCAGCAGCCTGACAGGGGGCCCCTTTCGCTCACCCCTCCACTTT
CASSLTGGPFRSPLHF
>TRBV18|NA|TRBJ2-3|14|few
TGTGCCAGCTCACGGGACCGAAGCACAGATACGCAGTATTTT
CASSRDRSTDTQYF
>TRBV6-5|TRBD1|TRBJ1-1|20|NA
TGTGCCAGCAGTTACACCGGACCCGGGACAGGGTTCGGGTTTCGTTTCGAAGCTTTCTTT
CASSYTGPGTGFGFRFEAFF
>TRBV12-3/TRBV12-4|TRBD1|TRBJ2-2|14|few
TGTGCCAACCTTCAGACAGGGGGAGCCGGGGAGCTGTTTTTT
CANLQTGGAGELFF
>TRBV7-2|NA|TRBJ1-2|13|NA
TGTGCCAGCAGCTTGCGGGGTATGGGTGGCTACACCTTC
CASSLRGMGGYTF
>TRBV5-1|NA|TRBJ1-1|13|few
TGCGCCAGCAGCTTGGTGCCCAGCGGTGAAGCTTTCTTT
CASSLVPSGEAFF
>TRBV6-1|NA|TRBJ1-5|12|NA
TGTGCCACCAAGGCCAGAAATCAGCCCCAGCATTTT
CATKARNQPQHF
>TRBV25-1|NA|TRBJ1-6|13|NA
TGTGCCAGCAGCGTCCACGAGTATTCACCCCTCCACTTT
CASSVHEYSPLHF
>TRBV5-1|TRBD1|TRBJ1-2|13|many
TGCGCCAGCAGCGTGACAGGGACCTATGGCTACACCTTC
CASSVTGTYGYTF
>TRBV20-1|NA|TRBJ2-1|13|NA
TGCAGTGGCAGACGTGTACTAGCCGGTGAGCAGTTCTTC
CSGRRVLAGEQFF
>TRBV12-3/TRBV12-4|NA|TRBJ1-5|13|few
TGTGCCAGCAGACTATCGAGCAATCAGCCCCAGCATTTT
CASRLSSNQPQHF
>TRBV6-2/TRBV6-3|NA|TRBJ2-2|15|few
TGTGCCAGCAGCCGGAACCGACGTTCCACCGGGGAGCTGTTTTTT
CASSRNRRSTGELFF
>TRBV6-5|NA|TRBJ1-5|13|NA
TGTGCCAGCAGTTACAACATCAATCAGCCCCAGCATTTT
CASSYNINQPQHF
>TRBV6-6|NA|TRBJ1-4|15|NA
TGTGCCAGCAGTTACCGCCCTGATAGAAATGAAAAACTGTTTTTT
CASSYRPDRNEKLFF
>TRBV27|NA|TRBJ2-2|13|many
TGTGCCAGCATGGGGTCGAACACCGGGGAGCTGTTTTTT
CASMGSNTGELFF
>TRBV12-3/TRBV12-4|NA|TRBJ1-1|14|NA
TGTGCCAGCAGGGGGCCCGGTTTGGGTAAGATCAGGTTCTTT
CASRGPGLGKIRFF
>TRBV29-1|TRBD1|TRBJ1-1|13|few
TGCAGCGCCTATAGGACAGGGGGTACTGAAGCTTTCTTT
CSAYRTGGTEAFF
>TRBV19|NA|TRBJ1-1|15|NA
TGTGCCAGTACCCTTCCAGGGACGGACTACACTGAAGCTTTCTTT
CASTLPGTDYTEAFF
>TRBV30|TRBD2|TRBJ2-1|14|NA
TGTGCCTGGACCGGGACTATCCTCTACAATGAGCAGTTCTTC
CAWTGTILYNEQFF
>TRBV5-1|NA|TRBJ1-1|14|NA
TGCGCCAGCAGCCCGGACATAATGAACACTGAAGCTTTCTTT
CASSPDIMNTEAFF
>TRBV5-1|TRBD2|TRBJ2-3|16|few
TGCGCCAGCAGCGCCGGACTAGCGGGGAACACAGATACGCAGTATTTT
CASSAGLAGNTDTQYF